Described below is a single TCR beta chain sequence and its context. The antigen is not known. The germline gives CDR1 SGHNT, CDR2 YYREEE (reference sequence). The CDR3 extends over 12 amino acids. V lost 5 bases and J lost 7, with 9 bases in between. This entry is derived from a study of cytomegalovirus exposure and HLA in healthy donors. Whole-study findings and limits: DRB1 showed the most TCR associations and HLA-C the fewest in a later analysis, as rates varied by HLA locus. A previous analysis found most TCR beta V segments productive roughly 87% or roughly 30% of the time. Whilst most TCR sequences proved rare, a subset of public TCRs occurred across many donors. A later analysis reportedly found fewer N-insertions in an Asian-associated ancestry cluster than the roughly 670-donor mean.

This PCR relied on a set of 60 Vbeta primers and 13 Jbeta primers. Profiling relied on immunoSEQ multiplex PCR, and the TCRdb table lists in-frame clones only, not all of them. There are 70,000 to 100,000 clones in the sample; less than 70% occur only once, and about 2.9% lies in the top ten. The TCR comes from a man aged 50-60 years in good health and CMV-seronegative. Sample: PBMCs. The chain carries TRBV5-4 and TRBJ2-2, with D hard to call. This CDR3 reads CASREMGGELFF. The DNA of the CDR3 is TGTGCCAGCAGGGAGATGGGCGGGGAGCTGTTTTTT.